A selection of T cell receptor beta chains follows, all from one sample in a study of T cells after yellow fever vaccination. From the 5' RACE reads, TCRdb called clonotypes with MiXCR, one entry per CDR3 protein. There are 250,000 to 300,000 distinct CDR3 sequences in the sample; approximately 12% occur only once, and roughly 0.5% lies in the top ten. The sequenced sample was CD4+ T cells sorted from PBMCs, obtained 45 days after the yellow fever booster vaccination. Every receptor here comes from a man between 25 and 39 years old who received the YFV17D yellow fever vaccine. Both conserved end residues are part of each CDR3. D genes are given only for firm matches. A row's size may be missing; if present it is once, few, many or a size class.

V gene	D gene	clone size	J gene	CDR3 protein	CDR3 DNA
TRBV5-1	TRBD1	-	TRBJ1-5	CASSLWTGPNQPQHF	TGCGCCAGCAGCTTGTGGACAGGTCCAAATCAGCCCCAGCATTTT
TRBV5-8	-	-	TRBJ1-1	CASSLGAGGADTEAFF	TGTGCCAGCAGCTTGGGGGCGGGGGGGGCGGACACTGAAGCTTTCTTT
TRBV7-2	-	many	TRBJ2-7	CASSPTSYEQYF	TGTGCCAGCAGCCCGACTTCCTACGAGCAGTACTTC
TRBV7-2	-	-	TRBJ2-2	CASRPDSGTGELFF	TGTGCCAGCAGACCGGACAGTGGAACCGGGGAGCTGTTTTTT
TRBV5-6	-	once	TRBJ2-3	CSSSLDRRADTQYF	TGTTCCAGCAGCTTGGACAGAAGAGCAGATACGCAGTATTTT
TRBV10-3	-	few	TRBJ2-5	CAIGSQPTQYF	TGTGCCATCGGCAGTCAGCCGACCCAGTACTTC
TRBV6-6	-	few	TRBJ1-2	CASSYGGSYGYTF	TGTGCCAGCAGTTACGGCGGCAGCTATGGCTACACCTTC
TRBV3-1	TRBD2	-	TRBJ2-4	CASSLTSGENIQYF	TGTGCCAGCAGTCTCACTAGCGGAGAAAACATTCAGTACTTC
TRBV7-2	-	once	TRBJ2-7	CASSSRGFSYEQYF	TGTGCCAGCAGCTCCAGGGGTTTTTCCTACGAGCAGTACTTC
TRBV5-4	-	-	TRBJ2-7	CASSLSGDLSYEQYF	TGTGCCAGCAGCCTATCAGGGGACCTTTCCTACGAGCAGTACTTC
TRBV12-3/TRBV12-4	TRBD2	-	TRBJ2-2	CASSLLAGGGGELFF	TGTGCCAGCAGTTTACTAGCGGGAGGGGGCGGGGAGCTGTTTTTT
TRBV20-1	TRBD2	-	TRBJ2-1	CCARDSKGTSGSYNEQFF	TGCTGTGCTAGAGACTCTAAAGGGACTAGCGGCTCGTACAATGAGCAGTTCTTC
TRBV6-2/TRBV6-3	-	few	TRBJ2-6	CASSYLGANVLTF	TGTGCCAGCAGTTACCTTGGGGCCAACGTCCTGACTTTC
TRBV20-1	TRBD1	many	TRBJ2-1	CSARDLGQLGEQFF	TGCAGTGCTAGAGATCTGGGACAGTTAGGTGAGCAGTTCTTC
TRBV6-8	-	-	TRBJ2-5	CASISGFQETQYF	TGTGCCAGCATCTCGGGTTTCCAAGAGACCCAGTACTTC
TRBV18	-	-	TRBJ2-6	CASSAEVGANVLTF	TGTGCCAGCTCCGCCGAAGTTGGAGCCAACGTCCTGACTTTC
TRBV5-1	TRBD1	few	TRBJ2-7	CASGFDRGGDEQYF	TGCGCCAGCGGATTCGACAGGGGGGGTGACGAGCAGTACTTC
TRBV7-2	-	-	TRBJ2-1	CASSLSGKDEQFF	TGTGCCAGCAGCTTGTCGGGAAAGGATGAGCAGTTCTTC
TRBV24-1	TRBD2	-	TRBJ2-5	CATSDRTRMEETQYF	TGTGCCACCAGTGATCGGACTAGGATGGAAGAGACCCAGTACTTC
TRBV6-1	-	few	TRBJ2-2	CASSRPPEGTGELFF	TGTGCCAGCAGTCGTCCCCCTGAAGGAACCGGGGAGCTGTTTTTT
TRBV18	TRBD1	few	TRBJ1-1	CASSPKSLQGAGTEAFF	TGTGCCAGCTCTCCCAAATCACTACAGGGGGCTGGCACTGAAGCTTTCTTT
TRBV10-3	TRBD2	few	TRBJ2-7	CAINKGGTSGTHEQYF	TGTGCCATCAACAAAGGAGGGACTAGCGGGACCCACGAGCAGTACTTC
TRBV20-1	-	few	TRBJ1-3	CSAPSAGRLNTIYF	TGCAGTGCTCCCAGTGCCGGTCGGTTGAACACCATATATTTT
TRBV27	-	-	TRBJ1-5	CASKDGMSNQPQHF	TGTGCCAGCAAGGACGGGATGAGCAATCAGCCCCAGCATTTT
TRBV20-1	-	once	TRBJ2-3	CSAREQDAGGDTQYF	TGCAGTGCTAGAGAGCAGGACGCGGGTGGAGATACGCAGTATTTT
TRBV24-1	-	-	TRBJ2-2	CATARGTGELFF	TGTGCCACCGCTCGAGGGACCGGGGAGCTGTTTTTT
TRBV29-1	TRBD2	-	TRBJ2-5	CSLRGGAETQYF	TGCAGCTTACGGGGGGGTGCAGAGACCCAGTACTTC
TRBV19	-	-	TRBJ2-7	CASSPARFYEQYF	TGTGCCAGTAGTCCCGCTAGGTTCTACGAGCAGTACTTC
TRBV20-1	TRBD2	few	TRBJ2-2	CSARDATSGSGTGELFF	TGCAGTGCTAGAGATGCCACTAGCGGGAGTGGCACCGGGGAGCTGTTTTTT
TRBV5-1	-	few	TRBJ1-6	CASSPGTTRDPLHF	TGCGCCAGCAGCCCCGGGACAACGAGGGATCCCCTCCACTTT
TRBV12-3/TRBV12-4	-	few	TRBJ2-1	CASSLTGFEQFF	TGTGCCAGCAGTCTTACAGGGTTTGAGCAGTTCTTC
TRBV6-2/TRBV6-3	-	-	TRBJ2-7	CASSSLGESYEQYF	TGTGCCAGCAGTTCGCTGGGGGAGTCGTACGAGCAGTACTTC
TRBV5-1	-	-	TRBJ2-6	CASSLSTGANVLTF	TGCGCCAGCAGCTTGTCTACTGGGGCCAACGTCCTGACTTTC
TRBV18	-	-	TRBJ2-2	CASSPQRDAGELFF	TGTGCCAGCTCACCACAACGGGACGCCGGGGAGCTGTTTTTT
TRBV29-1	-	-	TRBJ2-1	CSVVPSYNEQFF	TGCAGCGTCGTCCCGTCCTACAATGAGCAGTTCTTC
TRBV9	TRBD2	-	TRBJ2-1	CASRGLAGGPSRYNEQFF	TGTGCCAGCAGGGGTCTAGCGGGAGGGCCATCACGATACAATGAGCAGTTCTTC
TRBV25-1	-	once	TRBJ1-5	CASSVGNQPQHF	TGTGCCAGCAGTGTTGGGAATCAGCCCCAGCATTTT
TRBV7-2	TRBD2	few	TRBJ2-1	CASSFAGAYNEQFF	TGTGCCAGCAGCTTCGCGGGAGCCTACAATGAGCAGTTCTTC
TRBV7-2	-	-	TRBJ2-1	CASSSRRFGSEQFF	TGTGCCAGCAGCTCGAGACGTTTCGGGAGTGAGCAGTTCTTC
TRBV4-1	-	many	TRBJ1-5	CASSQVASQPQHF	TGCGCCAGCAGCCAAGTGGCCAGTCAGCCCCAGCATTTT
TRBV6-5	-	-	TRBJ2-5	CRGAGGKETQYF	TGCCGGGGGGCCGGAGGAAAAGAGACCCAGTACTTC
TRBV19	-	-	TRBJ2-1	CASSGDMQFF	TGTGCCAGTAGTGGGGACATGCAGTTCTTC
TRBV7-9	-	-	TRBJ2-4	CASSTAVGDIQYF	TGTGCCAGCAGCACGGCGGTGGGGGACATTCAGTACTTC
TRBV7-2	TRBD2	-	TRBJ2-1	CASSSRRTSGSDNEQFF	TGTGCCAGCAGCTCCCGAAGGACTAGCGGGAGCGACAATGAGCAGTTCTTC
TRBV12-3/TRBV12-4	-	few	TRBJ1-6	CASSLGTSYNSPLHF	TGTGCCAGCAGTTTAGGAACTTCCTATAATTCACCCCTCCACTTT
TRBV10-1	-	-	TRBJ2-7	CASMDSSYEQYF	TGCGCCAGCATGGACAGTTCCTACGAGCAGTACTTC
TRBV28	TRBD2	few	TRBJ2-1	CASVSGLAGVEQFF	TGTGCCAGCGTCTCCGGACTAGCGGGAGTTGAGCAGTTCTTC
TRBV5-1	-	few	TRBJ2-1	CASSLRWYTSIDPYNEQFF	TGCGCCAGCAGCTTGAGATGGTATACTAGCATCGATCCCTACAATGAGCAGTTCTTC
TRBV11-2	-	-	TRBJ2-2	CASSHLRRPNTGELFF	TGTGCCAGCAGCCACCTGCGGCGGCCGAACACCGGGGAGCTGTTTTTT
TRBV4-2	-	-	TRBJ2-7	CASSQGTFSYEQYF	TGTGCCAGCAGCCAAGGGACATTCTCCTACGAGCAGTACTTC
TRBV18	-	-	TRBJ2-3	CASSTPSASTDTQYF	TGTGCCAGCTCCACCCCCAGCGCTAGCACAGATACGCAGTATTTT
TRBV18	-	few	TRBJ2-7	CASSKGQGNYEQYF	TGTGCCAGCTCGAAGGGGCAGGGTAACTACGAGCAGTACTTC
TRBV7-6	-	few	TRBJ2-7	CASSLRFGETYEQYF	TGTGCCAGCAGCTTAAGGTTTGGGGAGACCTACGAGCAGTACTTC
TRBV15	-	few	TRBJ2-7	CATSRDGQGSSYEQYF	TGTGCCACCAGCAGAGATGGGCAGGGAAGCTCCTACGAGCAGTACTTC
TRBV18	-	few	TRBJ2-5	CASSGYQETQYF	TGTGCCAGCTCGGGCTACCAAGAGACCCAGTACTTC
TRBV10-3	-	-	TRBJ2-7	CAISEEGRYEQYF	TGTGCCATCAGTGAAGAAGGGCGCTACGAGCAGTACTTC
TRBV20-1	-	many	TRBJ2-7	CSVGRSYEQYF	TGCAGTGTGGGACGCTCCTACGAGCAGTACTTC